One TCR beta chain is described in this entry. What it recognizes is unknown. The junction and the germline gene differ at one end; a read error may be behind it. This sample was included in a study of T cells in narcolepsy. Germline V gene lookup returns CDR1 KGHSH and CDR2 LQKENI. The length of the CDR3 is 13 residues. Produced via immunoSEQ multiplex PCR; TCRdb's table is partial and in-frame only. Of tens of thousands of clones in the sample, around 87% were seen once. Study-level points and caveats: Blood of same and different patients, but not healthy controls, reportedly held recurring autoreactive clonotypes. Autoreactive clone sequences were missing from some blood memory CD4+ repertoires. Same-patient CSF and blood CD4+ T cell clonotypes included HCRT-specific and TRIB2-specific autoreactive ones.

What was sequenced was memory (CD45RA-) CD4+ T cells from blood. The J gene is TRBJ2-7, the V gene TRBV18; 7 bases match TRBD1. The sequence came from a human donor in good health. The CDR3 loop reads CASSPGQVSARDF. For the CDR3, the DNA is TGTGCCAGCTCACCAGGACAGGTGTCTGCCAGGGACTTC.